What follows are 12 T cell receptor beta chains derived from one specimen sequenced in a study of blood T cell repertoires in COVID-19. TCRdb's table, derived via immunoSEQ multiplex PCR, lists solely in-frame clones and lacks some. The table has 30,000 to 40,000 clones, 60% to 85% seen once. Specimen: peripheral blood. The receptor set was obtained from a man aged 70 or older with acute or convalescent COVID-19.

This clone was seen a few times. The chain carries TRBV28 and TRBJ2-3; D uncertain. Looked up from germline, CDR1 is MDHEN and CDR2 is SYDVKM. Trimming removed 6 bases at V and 1 base at J, with 8 bases between. The CDR3 extends over 13 amino acids. Written as DNA, the CDR3 is TGTGCCAGCAGAAGGCAGGGCACAGATACGCAGTATTTT. Protein sequence: CASRRQGTDTQYF.

This clone was seen once. V is TRBV29-1 and J is TRBJ2-3; D remains unclear. The CDR3 is 12 residues long. V dropped 6 bases and J dropped 3 bases, with 10 bases sitting between them. Germline V gene lookup returns CDR1 SQVTM and CDR2 ANQGSEA. CDR3 bases: TGCAGCGTCGCGATTAGTACAGATACGCAGTATTTT. Amino acids: CSVAISTDTQYF.

This rearrangement joins TRBV29-1 to TRBJ1-1; 7 bases map to TRBD1. V shed 5 bases and J 0 bases; nucleotides not matched to a gene: 3. The CDR3 loop spans 13 amino acids. Germline V lookup: CDR1 SQVTM, CDR2 ANQGSEA. The chain's CDR3 is CSVSDRLNTEAFF. DNA of the CDR3: TGCAGCGTTTCGGACAGGTTGAACACTGAAGCTTTCTTT. The full variable domain, with the rest looked up from reference TRBV29-1 and TRBJ1-1, is SAVISQKPSRDICQRGTSLTIQCQVDSQVTMMFWYRQQPGQSLTLIATANQGSEATYESGFVIDKFPISRPNLTFSTLTVSNMSPEDSSIYLCSVSDRLNTEAFFGQGTRLTVV.

The chain joins TRBV20-1 to TRBJ2-1; D gene ambiguous. The V gene's germline CDR1 is DFQATT and CDR2 SNEGSKA (reference sequence). The CDR3 covers 11 residues. The V end lost 6 bases, the J end lost 3 bases, and 6 bases lay between the germline ends. The CDR3 DNA reads as TGCAGTGCAGAGTTCTACAATGAGCAGTTCTTC. Protein: CSAEFYNEQFF.

In DNA form, the CDR3 reads TGTGCCAGCAGCCAATTGAGCGGGAGGGCCACTGAGCAGTTCTTC. Translating gives CASSQLSGRATEQFF. The chain has TRBV14 and TRBJ2-1; 10 bases agree with TRBD2. The V gene's germline CDR1 is SGHDN and CDR2 FVKESK. There are 15 residues in the CDR3. The trim removed 2 bases at V and 9 bases at J, leaving 7 bases unmatched. The full variable domain, in which reference TRBV14 and TRBJ2-1 provide the parts outside the CDR3, is EAGVTQFPSHSVIEKGQTVTLRCDPISGHDNLYWYRRVMGKEIKFLLHFVKESKQDESGMPNNRFLAERTGGTYSTLKVQPAELEDSGVYFCASSQLSGRATEQFFGPGTRLTVL.

The rearrangement joins TRBV21-1 to TRBJ2-4; the table's D call of TRBD1 was not tested on the DNA. TRBV21-1 is a known pseudogene. The CDR3 is 17 residues long. In DNA form, the CDR3 reads TGTGCCAGCAGCAAAGGGGGGGGACAGGGTAGTGCGAACATTCAGTACTTC. It translates to CASSKGGGQGSANIQYF.

This clone was detected only once. The chain is built from TRBV5-6 and TRBJ2-6; D is perhaps TRBD2 (6 bases). Trimming took 5 bases from V and 0 from J, leaving 12 bases between them. Germline lookup yields CDR1 SGHDT and CDR2 YYEEEE. This CDR3 is built from 16 residues. As DNA, the CDR3 is TGTGCCAGCAGACTGGAGGGGTACTCTGGGGCCAACGTCCTGACTTTC. Translating it yields CASRLEGYSGANVLTF.

The chain recombines TRBV10-1 with TRBJ2-1; 13 positions match TRBD2. CDR1 WNHNN and CDR2 SYGVQD come from the germline V gene (reference sequence). CDR3 length equals 15 residues. V shed 2 bases and J 9 bases; nucleotides not matched to a gene: 4. CDR3 sequence (DNA): TGCGCCAGCAGTGAGAGACTAGCGGGAGGTAGTGAGCAGTTCTTC. Translating it yields CASSERLAGGSEQFF.

This sequence joins TRBV4-1 and TRBJ2-1; the match to TRBD2 covers 13 bases. CDR3 length: 17 residues. V shed 3 bases, J shed 7 bases, and the junction held 9 bases outside the gene matches. In germline, CDR1 is MGHRA, CDR2 YSYEKL. CDR3: CASSHTSGRADKNEQFF. CDR3 bases: TGCGCCAGCAGCCACACTAGCGGGAGGGCTGACAAGAATGAGCAGTTCTTC.

This clone has only a few counts. The V call is TRBV11-2, the J call TRBJ1-2; perhaps TRBD1 as D (6 bases). The CDR3 extends over 13 amino acids. V dropped 2 bases and J dropped 8 bases, with 12 bases sitting between them. Germline CDR1 reads SGHAT; CDR2 reads FQNNGV. The CDR3 DNA is TGTGCCAGCAGCTTAAAAGGGGGTTGGGGCTACACCTTC. Its translation is CASSLKGGWGYTF. The full variable domain, in which reference TRBV11-2 and TRBJ1-2 provide the parts outside the CDR3, is EAGVAQSPRYKIIEKRQSVAFWCNPISGHATLYWYQQILGQGPKLLIQFQNNGVVDDSQLPKDRFSAERLKGVDSTLKIQPAKLEDSAVYLCASSLKGGWGYTFGSGTRLTVV.

This clone was counted a few times. The chain is built from TRBV7-2 and TRBJ2-7; tentatively, D is TRBD2 (6 bases). Germline V lookup: CDR1 SGHTA, CDR2 FQGNSA. The CDR3 is 14 amino acids. Trimming removed 0 bases at V and 6 bases at J, with 12 bases between. The CDR3 loop reads CASSLAAGSAEQYF. CDR3 DNA sequence: TGTGCCAGCAGCTTAGCGGCGGGATCCGCCGAGCAGTACTTC.

The chain is built from TRBV6-2 or TRBV6-3 and TRBJ2-3; perhaps TRBD1 as D (5 bases). The V gene lost 6 bases and the J gene lost 2 bases, with 24 bases spanning the gap. The length of the CDR3 is 18 residues. Germline CDR1 is MNHEY and CDR2 is SVGEGT. CDR3 DNA sequence: TGTGCCAGCAGCGCTCGACAGCCGTCCCCGGACCTCACAGATACGCAGTATTTT. Translation gives CASSARQPSPDLTDTQYF.